This T cell receptor beta chain appears in the sequencing data of a study of blood T cell repertoires in COVID-19. The germline V gene encodes CDR1 PRHDT and CDR2 FYEKMQ (reference sequence). CDR3 length: 11 amino acids. The V gene lost 3 bases and the J gene lost 5 bases, with 4 bases spanning the gap. Assay used: immunoSEQ multiplex PCR; TCRdb lists only in-frame clones, some missing. The sample consists of some 100,000 clones, roughly 80% of them appearing once. What was sequenced was peripheral blood. The rearrangement uses TRBV13 and TRBJ2-5; unclear D gene. This receptor was obtained from a woman in her sixties with acute or convalescent COVID-19. The CDR3 bases are TGTGCCAGCAGCTTTGCGGAGACCCAGTACTTC. Amino acid sequence: CASSFAETQYF.